This T cell receptor (beta chain) emerged from a study of blood T cell repertoires in COVID-19. Across the study: Nucleic acid was either cDNA or gDNA, and it came from T cells, B-cell-depleted T cells, or PBMCs.

Categorization into cohorts depended on clinical history that participants reported. V was clipped by 7 bases and J by 0 bases, with 28 bases between them. The CDR3 length is 20 residues. From germline, CDR1 is GTSNPN and CDR2 SVGIG (reference sequence). TCRdb keeps only in-frame clones here, not all; method: immunoSEQ multiplex PCR. The sample has about 430,000 clones, about 88% seen once. This sequence joins TRBV30 and TRBJ1-6, with D unclear. Sequenced material: PBMCs or T cells enriched from blood (not recorded which). The TCR sequence derives from a woman aged 18-30 years who had been exposed to COVID-19. Here the CDR3 DNA reads TGTGCCTATCCTGGAGTGTTAAAGCAGTCGGGTAGCTCCTATAATTCACCCCTCCACTTT. It codes for CAYPGVLKQSGSSYNSPLHF.